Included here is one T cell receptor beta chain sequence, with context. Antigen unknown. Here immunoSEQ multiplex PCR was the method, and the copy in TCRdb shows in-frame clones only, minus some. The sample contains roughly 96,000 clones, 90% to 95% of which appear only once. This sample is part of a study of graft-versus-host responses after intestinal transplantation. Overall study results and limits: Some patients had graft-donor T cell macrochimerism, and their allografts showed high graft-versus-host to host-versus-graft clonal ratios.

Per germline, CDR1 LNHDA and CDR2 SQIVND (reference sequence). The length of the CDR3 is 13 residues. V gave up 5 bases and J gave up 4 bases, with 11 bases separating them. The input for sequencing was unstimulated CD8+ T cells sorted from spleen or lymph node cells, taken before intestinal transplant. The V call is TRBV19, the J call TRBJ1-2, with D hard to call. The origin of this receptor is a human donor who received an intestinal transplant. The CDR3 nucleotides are TGTGCCAGTAGTGCCCCCGAGAGCTATGGCTACACCTTC. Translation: CASSAPESYGYTF.